A single sample gave rise to the 11 T cell receptor beta chains below, sequenced in a study of blood T cell repertoires in COVID-19 (dated by TCRdb to about 2020). Receptor amplification or capture employed the immunoSEQ multiplex PCR assay. In TCRdb, the immuneACCESS table is reduced to in-frame sequences with V and J assigned. These tables do not hold every clone; where another copy was compared, an unresolved V gene accounts for under half, and the others remain unexplained. This sample is represented by around 250,000 clones; 85% to 90% of them were singletons. Clones ranked in the top ten supply approximately 4.6% of the sample. Sequencing used peripheral blood. These receptors were obtained from a woman in her forties who had recovered from COVID-19.

The rearrangement links TRBV4-1 to TRBJ2-4; tentative D call: TRBD2 (6 bases). CDR1 is MGHRA, CDR2 YSYEKL, per germline. The V end was cut by 1 base, the J end by 8 bases, with 15 bases between. CDR3 size: 15 residues. This CDR3 is CASSQVRDSIHIQYF. Here the CDR3 DNA reads TGCGCCAGCAGCCAAGTTAGGGACTCCATCCACATTCAGTACTTC.

The chain recombines TRBV21-1 with TRBJ2-7; the table assigns TRBD1, which was not confirmed against the DNA. TRBV21-1 is a pseudogene segment. There are 15 residues in the CDR3. CDR3 in DNA: TGTGCCAGCAGCAAAGCTAATACAGGTCCTCGCGAGCAGTACTTC. It is translated as CASSKANTGPREQYF.

This chain connects TRBV6-5 to TRBJ2-3; 7 nucleotides agree with TRBD2. The length of the CDR3 is 14 residues. V shed 1 base, J shed 5 bases, and the junction held 3 bases outside the gene matches. Germline V lookup: CDR1 MNHEY, CDR2 SVGAGI. The CDR3 loop is CASSYFAGEDTQYF. In DNA form, the CDR3 reads TGTGCCAGCAGTTACTTCGCGGGAGAAGATACGCAGTATTTT.

The rearrangement joins TRBV3-1 (or the pseudogene TRBV3-2) to TRBJ1-2; 8 nucleotides align to TRBD1. Germline V CDR1 and CDR2: LGHDT, YNNKEL (reference sequence). The CDR3 is 14 amino acids. The ends lost 8 bases at V and 4 bases at J; junction bases unmatched: 9. The CDR3 loop reads CASSLGQGSYGYTF. The CDR3 nucleotides read TGTGCCAGCTCCCTAGGACAGGGAAGCTATGGCTACACCTTC.

In this sample, this clone turned up a few times. The V and J genes are TRBV2 and TRBJ1-1; D unclear. The CDR3 is 12 residues long. Deletions cut 6 bases from V and 3 bases from J, with 8 bases between. CDR1 and CDR2 from the germline V gene are SNHLY and FYNNEI. CDR3 sequence reads: CASRVSDTEAFF. CDR3 in DNA: TGTGCCAGCAGGGTTTCGGACACTGAAGCTTTCTTT.

This chain connects TRBV19 to TRBJ2-7, with 9 bases identical to TRBD1. Germline loops: CDR1 LNHDA, CDR2 SQIVND (reference sequence). V gave up 5 bases and J gave up 2 bases; unmatched junction bases: 4. This CDR3 region has 14 residues. This chain's CDR3 is CASSGTGSPYEQYV. In DNA form, the CDR3 reads TGTGCCAGTAGTGGGACAGGGAGCCCCTACGAGCAGTACGTC.

V gene TRBV5-5 combines with J gene TRBJ1-5; TRBD1 is a possible D gene (6 bases). Germline loops: CDR1 SGHKS, CDR2 YYEKEE (reference sequence). Trimming removed 4 bases from V and 2 bases from J, with 13 bases in between. The CDR3 has 15 residues. As DNA, the CDR3 is TGTGCCAGCAGCGTGCAGGACAGTCGCAATCAGCCCCAGCATTTT. This translates into CASSVQDSRNQPQHF.

V and J are TRBV19 and TRBJ2-2, with D uncertain. The CDR3 is 15 amino acids. V was cut by 6 bases and J by 0 bases, with 11 bases left in between. The germline gives CDR1 LNHDA, CDR2 SQIVND (reference sequence). CDR3 region: CASRFAISNTGELFF. DNA of the CDR3: TGTGCCAGTAGGTTCGCGATTTCGAACACCGGGGAGCTGTTTTTT.

In DNA, the CDR3 is TGTGCCAGTAGTAAACAGGACAACTATGGCTACACCTTC. Translation gives CASSKQDNYGYTF. V is TRBV19 and J is TRBJ1-2; tentative D call: TRBD1 (5 bases). Trimming took off 4 bases at V and 2 bases at J, with 8 bases between the two ends. This CDR3 has 13 amino acids. Per germline, CDR1 LNHDA and CDR2 SQIVND (reference sequence).

The chain links TRBV5-1 to TRBJ2-5; 7 positions agree with TRBD2. The V gene end was trimmed by 4 bases and the J gene end by 2 bases; junction bases not matched to a gene: 8. Per the germline V gene, CDR1 is SGHRS and CDR2 is YFSETQ. The CDR3 runs to 15 residues. CDR3 loop: CASSDFGTIQETQYF. CDR3 coding DNA: TGCGCCAGCAGCGATTTCGGGACTATACAAGAGACCCAGTACTTC.

V usage is TRBV4-3 and J usage is TRBJ2-1, with TRBD2 as a possible D gene (5 bases). The CDR3 extends over 17 amino acids. Germline V gene lookup returns CDR1 LGHNA and CDR2 YSLEER. V lost 0 bases and J lost 0, with 12 bases in between. CDR3 amino acids: CASSQDPSGGSYNEQFF. In DNA form, the CDR3 reads TGCGCCAGCAGCCAAGACCCCAGCGGAGGCTCCTACAATGAGCAGTTCTTC.